The 30 T cell receptor beta chains in this list originate from one sample, sequenced in a study of blood T cells in healthy people across ages (dated by TCRdb to between 2015 and 2016). The receptor library was made with 5' RACE. Reads for this sample came from an Illumina HiSeq 2500. The second PCR ran for about 6 to 12 cycles and used a J-beta primer mix along with a sample-barcoded 5' primer. In TCRdb, the public reads were trimmed at Q25 with fastp and aligned with MiXCR, with productive beta chains retained. All rows with the same CDR3 protein become a single entry with the most common DNA and genes. This sample has roughly 1,300,000 distinct CDR3 sequences in its table, and 59% of those were observed once. Jointly, the top ten make up about 6.7% of the sample. The sequenced sample was blood. Every receptor here comes from a man younger than 35 in good health.

This clonotype has just a few counts. The chain recombines TRBV10-1 with TRBJ2-7; 13 nucleotides align to TRBD2. This CDR3 is 16 amino acids long. V shed 5 bases and J 6 bases; nucleotides not matched to a gene: 10. Germline V gene data show CDR1 as WNHNN and CDR2 as SYGVQD (reference sequence). The DNA for the CDR3 is TGCGCCAGCAGTCCCCGGACTAGCGGGAGTCCCCCCGAGCAGTACTTC. Protein sequence: CASSPRTSGSPPEQYF.

The chain employs TRBV11-2 and TRBJ2-4, with 7 bases aligning to TRBD1. The DNA end is more similar to TRBJ2-5, so the J call may be wrong. Germline V gives CDR1 SGHAT, CDR2 FQNNGV. CDR3 length: 16 amino acids. The CDR3 region is CASSTPDRPFLETQYF. CDR3 bases: TGTGCCAGCAGCACCCCGGACAGGCCTTTTCTAGAGACCCAGTACTTC.

This clonotype was found a few times. The J gene is TRBJ2-5, the V gene TRBV20-1; perhaps TRBD1 as D (6 bases). The length of the CDR3 is 13 residues. V gave up 3 bases and J gave up 1 base, with 9 bases separating them. The germline V gene has CDR1 DFQATT and CDR2 SNEGSKA (reference sequence). DNA for the CDR3: TGCAGTGCTAGTAGGGACACCCAAGAGACCCAGTACTTC. It specifies CSASRDTQETQYF.

This clonotype was recorded many times. The rearrangement uses TRBV3-1 and TRBJ2-6, with no clear D. Trimming cost V 4 bases and J 0 bases, with 10 bases left between them. The germline CDR1 and CDR2 sequences are LGHDT and YNNKEL (reference sequence). The CDR3 covers 16 residues. This CDR3 is CASSPLMGSGANVLTF. The CDR3, as DNA: TGTGCCAGCAGCCCCCTGATGGGCTCTGGGGCCAACGTCCTGACTTTC. The full variable domain, completed using reference TRBV3-1 and TRBJ2-6, is DTAVSQTPKYLVTQMGNDKSIKCEQNLGHDTMYWYKQDSKKFLKIMFSYNNKELIINETVPNRFSPKSPDKAHLNLHINSLELGDSAVYFCASSPLMGSGANVLTFGAGSRLTVL.

CDR3 loop: CASSRLGQGGTNEKLFF. CDR3 in DNA: TGCGCCAGCAGCCGACTGGGACAGGGGGGCACTAATGAAAAACTGTTTTTT. V and J are TRBV4-1 and TRBJ1-4; 11 bases map to TRBD1. Looked up from germline, CDR1 is MGHRA and CDR2 is YSYEKL. The CDR3 runs 17 residues. The V gene end was trimmed by 4 bases and the J gene end by 2 bases; junction bases not matched to a gene: 6.

This clonotype was counted only a few times. The rearrangement uses TRBV7-2 and TRBJ2-3; D is ambiguous. The CDR3 runs to 13 residues. Germline values: CDR1 SGHTA, CDR2 FQGNSA. Trimming pared 1 base from V and 5 bases from J, leaving 7 bases between. The CDR3 sequence: CASSLVTRDTQYF. For the CDR3, the DNA is TGTGCCAGCAGCTTAGTAACGAGAGATACGCAGTATTTT.

The V gene is TRBV4-1, the J gene TRBJ2-2; 7 positions agree with TRBD1. The CDR3 runs to 15 residues. The V segment lost 2 bases and the J segment 7 bases; nucleotides outside the gene matches: 7. Germline assignment: CDR1 MGHRA and CDR2 YSYEKL. As DNA, the CDR3 is TGCGCCAGCAGCCAAACGACAGGGTGGGGCGGGGAGCTGTTTTTT. Its protein is CASSQTTGWGGELFF.

The V gene is TRBV12-5, the J gene TRBJ2-5; 8 positions match TRBD1. The length of the CDR3 is 16 residues. Germline trimming cut 0 bases from V and 4 bases from J; bases unmatched to any gene: 7. CDR1 LGHNT and CDR2 FRNRAP come from the germline V gene. The CDR3 region has the DNA TGTGCTAGTGGTTTGGTACTTGGCAGGGGGCGAGAGACCCAGTACTTC. It is translated as CASGLVLGRGRETQYF. Supplemented by reference TRBV12-5 and TRBJ2-5, the full variable domain reads DARVTQTPRHKVTEMGQEVTMRCQPILGHNTVFWYRQTMMQGLELLAYFRNRAPLDDSGMPKDRFSAEMPDATLATLKIQPSEPRDSAVYFCASGLVLGRGRETQYFGPGTRLLVL.

This chain connects TRBV7-9 to TRBJ2-7; 7 bases fit TRBD2. The CDR3 has 15 amino acids. Germline assignment: CDR1 SEHNR and CDR2 FQNEAQ (reference sequence). The ends lost 5 bases at V and 3 bases at J; junction bases unmatched: 10. CDR3 sequence reads: CASSPFYSGNYEQYF. The CDR3 DNA reads TGTGCCAGCAGCCCTTTTTACAGCGGGAACTACGAGCAGTACTTC. The full variable domain, rest sourced from reference TRBV7-9 and TRBJ2-7, is DTGVSQNPRHKITKRGQNVTFRCDPISEHNRLYWYRQTLGQGPEFLTYFQNEAQLEKSRLLSDRFSAERPKGSFSTLEIQRTEQGDSAMYLCASSPFYSGNYEQYFGPGTRLTVT.

The chain has TRBV12-5 and TRBJ2-7; D not certain. The CDR3 covers 14 residues. CDR1 is LGHNT, CDR2 FRNRAP, per germline. V shed 5 bases and J shed 0 bases, with 11 bases lying between them. The CDR3 sequence is CASGVSASSYEQYF. The CDR3, as DNA: TGTGCTAGTGGTGTGAGCGCGAGCTCCTACGAGCAGTACTTC.

The chain employs TRBV29-1 and TRBJ2-1, with 9 bases fitting TRBD2. The CDR3 sequence is 16 residues long. Germline V gene sequence: CDR1 SQVTM, CDR2 ANQGSEA. Unmatched junction bases numbered 14, after V lost 4 bases and J lost 7 bases. The CDR3: CSVGCLGGGASNEQFF. The CDR3 DNA sequence: TGCAGCGTTGGATGTCTAGGCGGGGGGGCTTCAAATGAGCAGTTCTTC.

The chain joins TRBV15 to TRBJ2-5, with D unresolved. Germline CDR1 LNHNV, CDR2 YYDKDF (reference sequence). V lost 0 bases and J 0 bases, leaving 5 bases between the germline ends. This CDR3 contains 14 residues. CDR3: CATSRERNQETQYF. The CDR3 bases are TGTGCCACCAGCAGAGAGCGTAACCAAGAGACCCAGTACTTC.

The chain recombines TRBV25-1 with TRBJ2-7, with 9 bases matching TRBD1. Losses at the gene ends were 8 bases for V and 1 base for J; bases not matched to a gene: 6. The CDR3 consists of 14 residues. The germline V gene has CDR1 MGHDK and CDR2 SYGVNS. The DNA of the CDR3 is TGTGCCAGCTTACCGGGACAGGGTTCCTACGAGCAGTACTTC. This codes for CASLPGQGSYEQYF.

The J gene is TRBJ1-2, the V gene TRBV6-5; TRBD1 agrees at 10 bases. The J segment lost 5 bases and the V segment lost 6 bases, leaving 6 bases of the junction unmatched. The germline CDR1 and CDR2 sequences are MNHEY and SVGAGI. This CDR3 comprises 14 residues. The CDR3 here is CASSLDRGYYGYTF. CDR3 DNA sequence: TGTGCCAGCAGCCTGGACAGGGGGTATTATGGCTACACCTTC.

V gene TRBV20-1 combines with J gene TRBJ2-7; 13 bases are shared with TRBD2. The V gene's germline CDR1 is DFQATT and CDR2 SNEGSKA (reference sequence). The CDR3 contains 15 residues. J gave up 6 bases and V 0 bases, and 5 bases lay outside the gene matches. The CDR3 region is CSARDPGLAGTEQYF. CDR3 in DNA: TGCAGTGCTAGAGATCCGGGACTAGCGGGAACCGAGCAGTACTTC.

V and J are TRBV15 and TRBJ2-1; TRBD2 might be the D (5 bases). This CDR3 has 14 residues. Germline CDR1 is LNHNV and CDR2 is YYDKDF (reference sequence). V was cut by 6 bases and J by 3 bases, with 12 bases left in between. As DNA, the CDR3 is TGTGCCACCAGGCTAGCCATGGTCTACAATGAGCAGTTCTTC. It yields the protein CATRLAMVYNEQFF.

The V call is TRBV29-1, the J call TRBJ1-1, with D possibly being TRBD1 (5 bases). From germline, CDR1 is SQVTM and CDR2 ANQGSEA. Trimming removed 0 bases from V and 7 bases from J, with 12 bases in between. The CDR3 is 13 residues long. DNA for the CDR3: TGCAGCGTTGAAGATGCAAGGGGCTTTGAAGCTTTCTTT. It yields the protein CSVEDARGFEAFF.

The CDR3 sequence is CAISEGTVNYGYTF. The CDR3 DNA is TGTGCCATCAGTGAGGGGACAGTTAACTATGGCTACACCTTC. This chain uses TRBV10-3 with TRBJ1-2; 7 bases map to TRBD1. The V gene's germline CDR1 is ENHRY and CDR2 SYGVKD. J gave up 1 base and V 2 bases, and 1 base lay outside the gene matches. The CDR3 runs to 14 residues.

The rearrangement uses TRBV10-2 and TRBJ2-1; perhaps TRBD1 as D (5 bases). The CDR3 is 13 residues long. V lost 11 bases and J 2 bases, leaving 13 bases between the germline ends. Germline V gene data show CDR1 as WSHSY and CDR2 as SAAADI. As DNA, the CDR3 is TGCGCCCTCAGTCAGGGCCCCTACAATGAGCAGTTCTTC. Translated: CALSQGPYNEQFF.

The chain uses TRBV12-3 or TRBV12-4 and TRBJ2-1; D is undetermined. This CDR3 has 13 amino acids. Deletions cut 5 bases from V and 5 bases from J, with 10 bases between. The CDR3 bases are TGTGCCAGCAGTAAAGAACGCCACAATGAGCAGTTCTTC. Translation gives CASSKERHNEQFF.

The CDR3 is CASSQAGLANVLTF. The CDR3 nucleotides are TGCGCCAGCAGCCAAGCAGGATTGGCCAACGTCCTGACTTTC. The chain joins TRBV4-3 to TRBJ2-6; no definite D call. V was shortened by 1 base and J by 6 bases, with 7 bases between the two germline ends. Germline V CDR1 and CDR2: LGHNA, YSLEER. This CDR3 is built from 14 residues.

The chain couples TRBV28 to TRBJ1-1; D is perhaps TRBD1 (5 bases). This CDR3 contains 13 residues. From germline, CDR1 is MDHEN and CDR2 SYDVKM. Trimming shortened V by 5 bases and J by 6 bases, and 13 bases separated the two germline ends. CDR3 sequence reads: CASSGGTQPEAFF. The CDR3 region has the DNA TGTGCCAGCAGTGGAGGGACGCAGCCTGAAGCTTTCTTT.

This chain connects TRBV29-1 to TRBJ2-1; possibly TRBD1 for D (5 bases). CDR3 size: 14 residues. V lost 6 bases to trimming and J lost 5 bases, with 17 bases between them. Germline lookup yields CDR1 SQVTM and CDR2 ANQGSEA. CDR3: CSVDLDSPDNEQFF. CDR3 sequence (DNA): TGCAGCGTCGACCTCGACAGTCCCGACAATGAGCAGTTCTTC.

This clonotype was seen only a few times. V gene TRBV20-1 combines with J gene TRBJ1-6; D gene ambiguous. V was trimmed by 7 bases and J by 5 bases, leaving 9 bases between them. This CDR3 comprises 12 residues. Germline lookup yields CDR1 DFQATT and CDR2 SNEGSKA (reference sequence). The DNA of the CDR3 is TGCAGTGGAGGTCTTAATAATTCACCCCTCCACTTT. It translates to CSGGLNNSPLHF.

In the case of this clonotype: At one end the junction does not follow the germline gene, possibly because of a read error. This chain uses TRBV15 with TRBJ1-2; 11 positions agree with TRBD1. Germline V CDR1 and CDR2: LNHNV, YYDKDF (reference sequence). The CDR3 runs 15 residues. DNA of the CDR3: TGTGCCACCACCCCGGACAGGGGGCCGTCGAATGGCTACAACTTC. Translating gives CATTPDRGPSNGYNF. The full variable domain, rest sourced from reference TRBV15 and TRBJ1-2, is DAMVIQNPRYQVTQFGKPVTLSCSQTLNHNVMYWYQQKSSQAPKLLFHYYDKDFNNEADTPDNFQSRRPNTSFCFLDIRSPGLGDTAMYLCATTPDRGPSNGYNFGSGTRLTVV.

The rearrangement uses TRBV14 and TRBJ2-1; D not certain. The CDR3 has 15 amino acids. CDR1 is SGHDN and CDR2 is FVKESK in the germline V gene. With 4 bases removed from V and 4 bases from J, the gap between germline ends came to 14 bases. The CDR3 region is CASSPPRLGYNEQFF. The CDR3 bases are TGTGCCAGCAGCCCTCCGAGACTCGGGTACAATGAGCAGTTCTTC.

The sample holds a few counts of this clonotype. The J gene is TRBJ2-7, the V gene TRBV10-3, with a possible D match to TRBD2 (5 bases). V was pared by 7 bases and J by 2 bases, with 12 bases between. CDR1 and CDR2 (germline): ENHRY, SYGVKD. The CDR3 totals 13 residues. The CDR3 DNA sequence: TGTGCCATCACTAAAGCGGAAACCTACGAGCAGTACTTC. Amino acid sequence: CAITKAETYEQYF.

V and J are TRBV4-3 and TRBJ2-5; D is uncertain. The CDR3 is made up of 15 amino acids. Germline values: CDR1 LGHNA, CDR2 YSLEER. The ends were cut back, 4 bases at V and 5 bases at J, with 17 bases in the middle. CDR3 residues: CASSPLRWGRETQYF. Written as DNA, the CDR3 is TGCGCCAGCAGCCCCCTTAGGTGGGGAAGGGAGACCCAGTACTTC.

The chain is built from TRBV12-3 or TRBV12-4 and TRBJ2-5, with D hard to call. Trimming pared 6 bases from V and 5 bases from J, leaving 10 bases between. The CDR3 totals 12 residues. CDR3 sequence reads: CASSIDGETQYF. The CDR3 DNA follows: TGTGCCAGCAGCATTGACGGTGAGACCCAGTACTTC.

The V gene is TRBV10-3, the J gene TRBJ2-5; TRBD2 aligns across 8 bases. V gave up 2 bases and J gave up 2 bases; unmatched junction bases: 7. Germline lookup yields CDR1 ENHRY and CDR2 SYGVKD. The length of the CDR3 is 16 residues. The CDR3 region has the DNA TGTGCCATCAGTGAGAGTAGCGGGGACTGGCAAGAGACCCAGTACTTC. Residues: CAISESSGDWQETQYF.